This is a list of T cell receptor beta chains from one sample in a study of molecular identifiers for immune sequencing clone quantification. TCRdb re-called the PCR reads with MiXCR, one entry per CDR3 protein. The sample holds about 510,000 distinct CDR3 sequences, less than 30% seen once. Sample: naive CD8+ T cells from blood, with Jurkat cell RNA spiked in. These receptors were taken from a human donor in good health. Some libraries in this study had Jurkat cell RNA spiked in. CDR3s leave out the opening cysteine and the closing phenylalanine or tryptophan.

TRBJ2-3	14	TRBV6-6	ASSYSSAGGKDTQY
TRBJ2-6	17	TRBV13	ASSLGPRLGSSGANVLT
TRBJ1-1	11	TRBV12-3/TRBV12-4	ASRRVGPIEAF
TRBJ2-7	13	TRBV4-1	ASSLRQFPAYEQY
TRBJ2-2	12	TRBV11-2	ASSSPYLTGELF
TRBJ1-1	14	TRBV28	ASSPSFPGRGTEAF
TRBJ2-4	13	TRBV5-5	AWPVPGVAKNIQY
TRBJ1-1	11	TRBV7-9	ASSSGQGNEAF
TRBJ2-3	14	TRBV7-9	ASSPSQGARTDTQY
TRBJ1-1	11	TRBV20-1	SARGQLNTEAF
TRBJ2-5	13	TRBV5-5	ASSLVIQGQETQY
TRBJ2-2	13	TRBV2	ASSTGTTNTGELF
TRBJ2-3	9	TRBV7-9	ASRGPGTQY
TRBJ1-1	12	TRBV4-1	ASSYWTENTEAF
TRBJ1-2	15	TRBV27	ASSSGWSGKANYGYT
TRBJ1-4	13	TRBV6-5	ASSYLMGSNEKLF
TRBJ2-1	13	TRBV7-9	ASSLIKPGNNEQF
TRBJ2-1	8	TRBV30	AWEKDEQF